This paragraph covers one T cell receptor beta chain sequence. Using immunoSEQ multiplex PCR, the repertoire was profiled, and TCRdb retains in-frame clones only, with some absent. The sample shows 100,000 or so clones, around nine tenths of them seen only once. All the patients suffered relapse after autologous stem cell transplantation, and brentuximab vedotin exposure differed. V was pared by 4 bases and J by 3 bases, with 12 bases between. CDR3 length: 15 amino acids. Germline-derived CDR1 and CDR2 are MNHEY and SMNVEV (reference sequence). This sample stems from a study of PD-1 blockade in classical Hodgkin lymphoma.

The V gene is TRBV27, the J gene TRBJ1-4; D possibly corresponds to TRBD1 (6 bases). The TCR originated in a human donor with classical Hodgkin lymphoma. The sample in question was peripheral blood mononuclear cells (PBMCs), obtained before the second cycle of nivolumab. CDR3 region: CASSSRTAPNEKLFF. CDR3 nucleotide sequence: TGTGCCAGCAGTTCCCGGACAGCGCCTAATGAAAAACTGTTTTTT.